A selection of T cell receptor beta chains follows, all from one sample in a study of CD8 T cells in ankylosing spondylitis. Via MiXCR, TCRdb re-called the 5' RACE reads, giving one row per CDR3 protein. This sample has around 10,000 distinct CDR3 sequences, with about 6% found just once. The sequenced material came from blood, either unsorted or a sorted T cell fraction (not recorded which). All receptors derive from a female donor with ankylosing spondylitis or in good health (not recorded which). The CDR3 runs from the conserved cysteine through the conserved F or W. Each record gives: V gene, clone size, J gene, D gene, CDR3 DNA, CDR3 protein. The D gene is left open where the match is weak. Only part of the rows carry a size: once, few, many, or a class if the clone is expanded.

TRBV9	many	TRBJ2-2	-	TGTGCCAGCAGCGCAGAGGACAGAACGAACACCGGGGAGCTGTTTTTT	CASSAEDRTNTGELFF
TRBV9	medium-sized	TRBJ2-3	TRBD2	TGTGCCAGCAGCGTAGGGGGAGCGGGGGGGCCTGGCGGTACGCAGTATTTT	CASSVGGAGGPGGTQYF
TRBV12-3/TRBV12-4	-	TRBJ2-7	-	TGTGCCAGCATCCGCGAGCAGTACTTC	CASIREQYF
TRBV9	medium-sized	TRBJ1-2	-	TGTGCCAGCAGCGTAGTTGACAAATCTAACTATGGCTACACCTTC	CASSVVDKSNYGYTF
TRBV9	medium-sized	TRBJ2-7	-	TGTGCCAGCAGCGTAGACGGTACCTACGAGCAGTACTTC	CASSVDGTYEQYF
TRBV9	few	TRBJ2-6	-	TGTGCCAGCAGCGTCCCCGTAGAGGGGGGGCCTGGGGCCAACGTCCTGACTTTC	CASSVPVEGGPGANVLTF
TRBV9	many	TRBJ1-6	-	TGTGCCAGCAGCCTAGAAGCTCGGAATAATTCACCCCTCCACTTT	CASSLEARNNSPLHF
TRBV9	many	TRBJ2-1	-	TGTGCCAGCAGCCCCTCGCGGAGCGGGTGGCACAATGAGCAGTTCTTC	CASSPSRSGWHNEQFF
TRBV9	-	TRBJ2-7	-	TGTGCCAGCAGCGTAGCGGAAGTTGGGTACGAGCAGTACTTC	CASSVAEVGYEQYF
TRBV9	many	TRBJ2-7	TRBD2	TGTGCCAGCGGTGCTAGTCCTAGCGGGTACGAGCAGTACTTC	CASGASPSGYEQYF
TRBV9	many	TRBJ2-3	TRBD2	TGTGCCAGCAGCGTAGGTTGGCGGGAGCCTGATACGCAGTATTTT	CASSVGWREPDTQYF
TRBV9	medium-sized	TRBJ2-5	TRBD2	TGTGCCAGCAGCGTAGAATCGGGACTAGCTACCCAAGAGACCCAGTACTTC	CASSVESGLATQETQYF
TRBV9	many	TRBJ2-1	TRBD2	TGTGCCAGCAGCCCCCTTGCGGGGGGCTACAATGAGCAGTTCTTC	CASSPLAGGYNEQFF
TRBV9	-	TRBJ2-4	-	TGTGCCAGCAGCGTAGGGGTTAATAACAAAAACATTCAGTACTTC	CASSVGVNNKNIQYF
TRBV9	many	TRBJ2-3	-	TGTGCCAGCAGCCCCGTAGGGCAGGGCCCAGATACGCAGTATTTT	CASSPVGQGPDTQYF
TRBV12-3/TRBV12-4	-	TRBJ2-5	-	TGTGCCAGCACCGCCACGGGGGTCGGAGAGACCCAGTACTTC	CASTATGVGETQYF
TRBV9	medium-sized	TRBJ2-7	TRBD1	TGTGCCAGCAGCACCCGGGACAGCTACGAGCAGTACTTC	CASSTRDSYEQYF
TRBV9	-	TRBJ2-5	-	TGTGCCAGCAGCTTCGGCGAGACCCAGTACTTC	CASSFGETQYF
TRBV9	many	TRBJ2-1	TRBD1	TGTGCCAGCAGCGTAGGTCGGGGGACAGGCAATGAGCAGTTCTTC	CASSVGRGTGNEQFF
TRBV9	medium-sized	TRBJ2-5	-	TGTGCCAGCAACGAGGGTGAGCGGGAGACCCAGTACTTC	CASNEGERETQYF
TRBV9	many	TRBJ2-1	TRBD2	TGTGCCAGCAGCGCCAGACTAGCGAATGAGCAGTTCTTC	CASSARLANEQFF
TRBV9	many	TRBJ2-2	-	TGTGCCAGCAGCGTAGGGGCGCGGGAAACCGGGGAGCTGTTTTTT	CASSVGARETGELFF
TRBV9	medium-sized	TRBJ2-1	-	TGTGCCAGCAGCTCAGGACAGCCAGCAGCGGAGTTCTTC	CASSSGQPAAEFF
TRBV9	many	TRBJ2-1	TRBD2	TGTGCCAGCAGCCCGTGGGCGGGAGATGAGCAGTTCTTC	CASSPWAGDEQFF
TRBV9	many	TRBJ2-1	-	TGTGCCAGCAGCGTATATCTTCAGGGCAATGAGCAGTTCTTC	CASSVYLQGNEQFF
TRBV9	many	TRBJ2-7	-	TGTGCCAGCAGCCCCCGCAGAGCTTCTAACTACGAGCAGTACTTC	CASSPRRASNYEQYF
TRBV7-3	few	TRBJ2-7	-	TGTGCCAGCAGAAGAGGAGCGGGTTACTACGAGCAGTACTTC	CASRRGAGYYEQYF
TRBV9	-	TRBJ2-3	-	TGTGCCAGCAGCGATCACAGGGTCAGGCAAGATACGCAGTATTTT	CASSDHRVRQDTQYF
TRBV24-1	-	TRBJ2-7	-	TGTGCCACCATTGTGGGTGGCGAGCAGTACTTC	CATIVGGEQYF
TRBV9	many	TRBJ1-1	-	TGTGCCAGCAGCGTAGAGTGGGGGGGTGTCGGCACTGAAGCTTTCTTT	CASSVEWGGVGTEAFF
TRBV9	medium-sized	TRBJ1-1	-	TGTGCCAGCAGCGTATCGGACAGCGGAGGGAACACTGAAGCTTTCTTT	CASSVSDSGGNTEAFF
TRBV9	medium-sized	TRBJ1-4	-	TGTGCCAGCAGCGCCCCATCCCCGGGCCCCTCGTCCCTGTTTTTT	CASSAPSPGPSSLFF